This is a list of T cell receptor beta chains from one sample in a study of T-cell memory formation after mild COVID-19. TCRdb re-analysed the 5' RACE reads in MiXCR, keeping a single row per CDR3 protein. The profile shows under 150,000 distinct CDR3 sequences, about a fifth of them singletons. The sample comprised PBMCs or a T cell subset sorted from them (not recorded which). The origin of the receptors is a man aged 18 to 29 who had mild COVID-19 (a few samples of this study predate the infection). Cell type and time point are not known. CDR3s include the opening cysteine and the closing phenylalanine or tryptophan. The order of the fields is J gene, D gene, clone size, V gene, CDR3 DNA, CDR3 protein. The D gene is left open where the match is weak. For some rows the clone size is stated as once, few or many, or as a class when expanded; others skip it.

j_call: TRBJ2-1
d_call: TRBD2
clone_size: .
v_call: TRBV4-1
cdr3_nt: TGCGCCAGCAGCCAAAGGCCTGGGCTAGCGGGGGACTCCTACAATGAGCAGTTCTTC
cdr3_aa: CASSQRPGLAGDSYNEQFF

j_call: TRBJ2-3
d_call: .
clone_size: few
v_call: TRBV4-1
cdr3_nt: TGCGCCAGCAGCCAAGATCCCCCCGGAGCCACAGATACGCAGTATTTT
cdr3_aa: CASSQDPPGATDTQYF

j_call: TRBJ2-5
d_call: TRBD2
clone_size: .
v_call: TRBV30
cdr3_nt: TGTGCCACCCATACGGCTAGCGGGGGTGCTGAGACCCAGTACTTC
cdr3_aa: CATHTASGGAETQYF

j_call: TRBJ2-3
d_call: .
clone_size: .
v_call: TRBV10-3
cdr3_nt: TGTGCCATCAGTGAGACGACAGTAAGGGCAGATACGCAGTATTTT
cdr3_aa: CAISETTVRADTQYF

j_call: TRBJ2-5
d_call: TRBD1
clone_size: few
v_call: TRBV5-1
cdr3_nt: TGCGCCAGCAGCCCAAGGACAGGTGATCAAGAGACCCAGTACTTC
cdr3_aa: CASSPRTGDQETQYF

j_call: TRBJ2-3
d_call: TRBD2
clone_size: .
v_call: TRBV12-5
cdr3_nt: TGTGCTAGTGCCCCGGAGGCTAGCGGGGGCCGAAGCACAGATACGCAGTATTTT
cdr3_aa: CASAPEASGGRSTDTQYF

j_call: TRBJ1-5
d_call: .
clone_size: .
v_call: TRBV20-1
cdr3_nt: TGCAGTGCTAGAAGCTTCGGGGGGGGCAGCAATCAGCCCCAGCATTTT
cdr3_aa: CSARSFGGGSNQPQHF

j_call: TRBJ2-1
d_call: .
clone_size: few
v_call: TRBV7-9
cdr3_nt: TGTGCCAGCAGCTTCAACCGGGACATTCACCATAACGGTGAGCAGTTCTTC
cdr3_aa: CASSFNRDIHHNGEQFF

j_call: TRBJ2-5
d_call: TRBD1
clone_size: .
v_call: TRBV11-2
cdr3_nt: TGTGCCAGCAGCCCACAGGGGTTAGAGACCCAGTACTTC
cdr3_aa: CASSPQGLETQYF

j_call: TRBJ2-1
d_call: .
clone_size: few
v_call: TRBV3-1
cdr3_nt: TGTGCCAGCAGCCAAGAGGCGTTGGGAGGTGAGCAGTTCTTC
cdr3_aa: CASSQEALGGEQFF

j_call: TRBJ1-2
d_call: .
clone_size: few
v_call: TRBV4-3
cdr3_nt: TGCGCCAGCAGCCACCTAATAGGGCCCTATGGCTACACCTTC
cdr3_aa: CASSHLIGPYGYTF

j_call: TRBJ1-1
d_call: .
clone_size: few
v_call: TRBV7-6
cdr3_nt: TGTGCCAGCAGCCCGGCTTTCGGGGATAGGGGCACTGAAGCTTTCTTT
cdr3_aa: CASSPAFGDRGTEAFF

j_call: TRBJ2-1
d_call: TRBD2
clone_size: few
v_call: TRBV6-5
cdr3_nt: TGTGCCAGCAGTTACTCGAGACTAGCTGTCGATGAGCAGTTCTTC
cdr3_aa: CASSYSRLAVDEQFF

j_call: TRBJ1-4
d_call: .
clone_size: few
v_call: TRBV6-5
cdr3_nt: TGTGCCAGCAGTCCGGACAGCAATAATGAAAAACTGTTTTTT
cdr3_aa: CASSPDSNNEKLFF

j_call: TRBJ1-3
d_call: .
clone_size: .
v_call: TRBV28
cdr3_nt: TGTGCCAGCACTTTAGGCTCTGGAAACACCATATATTTT
cdr3_aa: CASTLGSGNTIYF

j_call: TRBJ1-2
d_call: .
clone_size: .
v_call: TRBV20-1
cdr3_nt: TGCAGTTCCGACGCGAGTGATAACTATGGCTACACCTTC
cdr3_aa: CSSDASDNYGYTF

j_call: TRBJ1-1
d_call: .
clone_size: few
v_call: TRBV5-5
cdr3_nt: TGTGCCAGCAGCTTGGTTGGTCGGAACACTGAAGCTTTCTTT
cdr3_aa: CASSLVGRNTEAFF

j_call: TRBJ2-5
d_call: .
clone_size: .
v_call: TRBV10-2
cdr3_nt: TGCGCCAGCAGTGCTAGGGGACAAGAGACCCAGTACTTC
cdr3_aa: CASSARGQETQYF

j_call: TRBJ2-1
d_call: .
clone_size: few
v_call: TRBV7-2
cdr3_nt: TGTGCCAGCAGCCCACCTGGTCGGAATGAGCAGTTCTTC
cdr3_aa: CASSPPGRNEQFF

j_call: TRBJ2-3
d_call: .
clone_size: few
v_call: TRBV7-9
cdr3_nt: TGTGCCAGCAGCTCTTTATGGGACACCCGCGGGGATACGCAGTATTTT
cdr3_aa: CASSSLWDTRGDTQYF

j_call: TRBJ2-3
d_call: TRBD2
clone_size: .
v_call: TRBV24-1
cdr3_nt: TGTGCCACCAGTGATCCCGGACTAGCGGGGGGCACAGATACGCAGTATTTT
cdr3_aa: CATSDPGLAGGTDTQYF

j_call: TRBJ1-6
d_call: .
clone_size: .
v_call: TRBV12-3/TRBV12-4
cdr3_nt: TGTGCCAGCAGTTTAGGAGGGATGGGCTCCTATAATTCACCCCTCCACTTT
cdr3_aa: CASSLGGMGSYNSPLHF

j_call: TRBJ2-7
d_call: .
clone_size: once
v_call: TRBV2
cdr3_nt: TGTGCCAGCAGTGAGTGGGAATCCTACGAGCAGTACTTC
cdr3_aa: CASSEWESYEQYF

j_call: TRBJ2-3
d_call: .
clone_size: few
v_call: TRBV12-3/TRBV12-4
cdr3_nt: TGTGCCAGCAGTTTAGTCCTAGATACGCAGTATTTT
cdr3_aa: CASSLVLDTQYF

j_call: TRBJ1-6
d_call: .
clone_size: .
v_call: TRBV27
cdr3_nt: TGTGCCAGCAGTCAACTAGGAAACTGGGCGACCCTCCACTTT
cdr3_aa: CASSQLGNWATLHF

j_call: TRBJ2-6
d_call: .
clone_size: few
v_call: TRBV7-9
cdr3_nt: TGTGCCAGCAGCCCCAGTCGGACTGGAGACTCTGGGGCCAACGTCCTGACTTTC
cdr3_aa: CASSPSRTGDSGANVLTF

j_call: TRBJ2-1
d_call: TRBD1
clone_size: few
v_call: TRBV4-3
cdr3_nt: TGCGCCAGCAGCCAGACAGGGTGGAATGAGCAGTTCTTC
cdr3_aa: CASSQTGWNEQFF

j_call: TRBJ2-5
d_call: TRBD2
clone_size: few
v_call: TRBV7-9
cdr3_nt: TGTGCCAGCAGCTCACTGGGACTAGCGGTCCAAGAGACCCAGTACTTC
cdr3_aa: CASSSLGLAVQETQYF

j_call: TRBJ1-1
d_call: TRBD1
clone_size: .
v_call: TRBV11-2
cdr3_nt: TGTGCCAGCAGCACAAAGGACAGGGGGATGGCTGAAGCTTTCTTT
cdr3_aa: CASSTKDRGMAEAFF

j_call: TRBJ2-2
d_call: .
clone_size: .
v_call: TRBV12-3/TRBV12-4
cdr3_nt: TGTGCCAGCAGTTTCGCCAGGGAAGTCGCTTTAGGGGAGCTGTTTTTT
cdr3_aa: CASSFAREVALGELFF

j_call: TRBJ1-1
d_call: .
clone_size: few
v_call: TRBV10-1
cdr3_nt: TGCGCCAGCAGGGCAGGGGCGGCCACTGAAGCTTTCTTT
cdr3_aa: CASRAGAATEAFF

j_call: TRBJ1-5
d_call: TRBD1
clone_size: few
v_call: TRBV28
cdr3_nt: TGTGCCAGCAGTCTCGGACAGGGCAATCAGCCCCAGCATTTT
cdr3_aa: CASSLGQGNQPQHF

j_call: TRBJ2-7
d_call: .
clone_size: few
v_call: TRBV4-1
cdr3_nt: TGCGCCAGCAGCCCGTACAGGGAGAACGAGCAGTACTTC
cdr3_aa: CASSPYRENEQYF

j_call: TRBJ1-3
d_call: .
clone_size: few
v_call: TRBV19
cdr3_nt: TGTGCCAGTATTGCGGGGAATCAAGGAAACACCATATATTTT
cdr3_aa: CASIAGNQGNTIYF

j_call: TRBJ2-3
d_call: .
clone_size: .
v_call: TRBV9
cdr3_nt: TGTGCCAGCAGCTGGAGAGGCCCCAGCGATACGCAGTATTTT
cdr3_aa: CASSWRGPSDTQYF

j_call: TRBJ2-3
d_call: TRBD2
clone_size: few
v_call: TRBV5-4
cdr3_nt: TGTGCCAGCAGCTTCGTAGCGGGGTCAGATACGCAGTATTTT
cdr3_aa: CASSFVAGSDTQYF

j_call: TRBJ1-4
d_call: .
clone_size: .
v_call: TRBV6-2/TRBV6-3
cdr3_nt: TGTGCCAGCAGTTACTACAGGGATGAAAAACTGTTTTTT
cdr3_aa: CASSYYRDEKLFF

j_call: TRBJ1-2
d_call: TRBD1
clone_size: .
v_call: TRBV7-9
cdr3_nt: TGTGCCAGCAGACACAGGGGGAAGGACTATGGCTACACCTTC
cdr3_aa: CASRHRGKDYGYTF

j_call: TRBJ1-5
d_call: TRBD1
clone_size: .
v_call: TRBV2
cdr3_nt: TGTGCCAGCGGCCTGGACAGGGGTAACAATCAGCCCCAGCATTTT
cdr3_aa: CASGLDRGNNQPQHF

j_call: TRBJ1-5
d_call: .
clone_size: .
v_call: TRBV15
cdr3_nt: TGTGCCACCAGCAGCCGGGACCGACTTAGCAATCAGCCCCAGCATTTT
cdr3_aa: CATSSRDRLSNQPQHF

j_call: TRBJ1-2
d_call: .
clone_size: .
v_call: TRBV5-1
cdr3_nt: TGCGCCAGCAGCTTGGACTGGGTTTCTCCTCACTATGGCTACACCTTC
cdr3_aa: CASSLDWVSPHYGYTF

j_call: TRBJ2-3
d_call: .
clone_size: .
v_call: TRBV7-7
cdr3_nt: TGTGCCAGCAGCTTAGAGGCAGGGGATCGTAGGCAGTATTTT
cdr3_aa: CASSLEAGDRRQYF

j_call: TRBJ2-5
d_call: TRBD1
clone_size: .
v_call: TRBV20-1
cdr3_nt: TGCAGTGCCCACGAGAAGGGGGCCCTTGGCCAAGAGACCCAGTACTTC
cdr3_aa: CSAHEKGALGQETQYF

j_call: TRBJ1-2
d_call: .
clone_size: .
v_call: TRBV6-5
cdr3_nt: TGTGCCAGCACCCTCTCGGGGAAATCTAACTATGGCTACACCTTC
cdr3_aa: CASTLSGKSNYGYTF

j_call: TRBJ2-2
d_call: .
clone_size: many
v_call: TRBV5-1
cdr3_nt: TGCGCCAGCAGCTTGACAGATAAGAACACCGGGGAGCTGTTTTTT
cdr3_aa: CASSLTDKNTGELFF

j_call: TRBJ2-7
d_call: .
clone_size: .
v_call: TRBV7-9
cdr3_nt: TGTGCCAGCAGCCCCGCCTGGGTGTCAGGGACCTACGAGCAGTACTTC
cdr3_aa: CASSPAWVSGTYEQYF

j_call: TRBJ2-1
d_call: TRBD1
clone_size: .
v_call: TRBV7-9
cdr3_nt: TGTGCCAGCAGCAAATGGACAGGAAAGGATCCTTACAATGAGCAGTTCTTC
cdr3_aa: CASSKWTGKDPYNEQFF

j_call: TRBJ2-1
d_call: TRBD2
clone_size: few
v_call: TRBV7-3
cdr3_nt: TGTGCCAGCAGCATAAACCGGGGGGGCCATGAGCAGTTCTTC
cdr3_aa: CASSINRGGHEQFF